This T cell receptor beta chain appears in the sequencing data of a study of blood T cells in healthy people across ages. There are 14 residues in the CDR3. Germline V gene lookup returns CDR1 SGHRS and CDR2 YFSETQ. This clonotype occurred many times. Its cognate antigen is unknown. An end of the junction does not agree with germline; a read error may underlie this. General study results and limits: Strong correlation was found linking TCR beta diversity to naive T cell percentage.

A J-beta primer mix and a sample-barcoded 5' primer were used in a second PCR of about 7 to 12 cycles. TCRdb analysed the 5' RACE reads with MiXCR anew, one entry per CDR3 protein. Here the sample spans around 990,000 distinct CDR3 sequences, around two fifths being singletons. Sample: blood. The chain employs TRBV5-1 and TRBJ1-4, with a tentative D call TRBD1 (6 bases). This TCR was recovered from a man aged 18 to 29 in good health. CDR3 residues: CASSLGQSNEKLFF. In nucleotides, the CDR3 is TGTGCCAGCAGTTTAGGACAGAGCAATGAAAAACTGTTTTTT.